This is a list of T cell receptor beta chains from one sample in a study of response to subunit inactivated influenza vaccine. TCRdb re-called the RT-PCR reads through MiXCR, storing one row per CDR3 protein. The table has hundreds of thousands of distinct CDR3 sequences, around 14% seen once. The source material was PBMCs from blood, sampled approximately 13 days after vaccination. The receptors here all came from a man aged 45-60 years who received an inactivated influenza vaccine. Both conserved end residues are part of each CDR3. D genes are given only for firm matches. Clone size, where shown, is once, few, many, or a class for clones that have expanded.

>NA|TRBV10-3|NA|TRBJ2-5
CAISDGGTMGKETQYF
TGTGCCATCAGTGATGGCGGCACCATGGGGAAAGAGACCCAGTACTTC
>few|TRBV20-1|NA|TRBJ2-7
CSARDGGSWGSEQYF
TGCAGTGCTAGAGATGGTGGGAGTTGGGGTTCCGAGCAGTACTTC
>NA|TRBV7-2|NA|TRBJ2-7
CASSLPGGTYEQYF
TGTGCCAGCAGCTTGCCGGGGGGCACCTACGAGCAGTACTTC
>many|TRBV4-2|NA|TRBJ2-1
CASSQDRFFPEQFF
TGTGCCAGCAGCCAAGATCGGTTCTTCCCTGAGCAGTTCTTC
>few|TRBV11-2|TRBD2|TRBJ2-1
CASSLRLGLAYEQFF
TGTGCCAGCAGCTTAAGGCTGGGACTAGCTTACGAGCAGTTCTTC
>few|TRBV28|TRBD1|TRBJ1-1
CASSLSIKGAGEAFF
TGTGCCAGCAGTTTATCCATCAAGGGGGCGGGTGAAGCTTTCTTT
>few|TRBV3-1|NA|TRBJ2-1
CASSQGGREQFF
TGTGCCAGCAGCCAAGGGGGGAGGGAGCAGTTCTTC
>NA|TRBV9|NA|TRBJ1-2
CASSVESRRSGYTF
TGTGCCAGCAGCGTAGAAAGTCGACGCTCTGGCTACACCTTC
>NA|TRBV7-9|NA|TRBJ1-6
CASSLGAAINYNSPLHF
TGTGCCAGCAGCTTAGGAGCAGCGATCAACTATAATTCACCCCTCCACTTT
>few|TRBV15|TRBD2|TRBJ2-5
CATSSGTSGSLAQETQYF
TGTGCCACCAGCAGCGGGACTAGCGGGAGCCTGGCACAAGAGACCCAGTACTTC
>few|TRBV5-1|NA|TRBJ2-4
CASSQDSENIQYF
TGCGCCAGCAGCCAAGACAGTGAAAACATTCAGTACTTC
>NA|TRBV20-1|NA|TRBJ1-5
CSAQTGNQPQHF
TGCAGTGCCCAGACAGGCAATCAGCCCCAGCATTTT
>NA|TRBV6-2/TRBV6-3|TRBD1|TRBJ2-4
CASSLTGGWNIQYF
TGTGCCAGCAGCCTAACAGGGGGCTGGAACATTCAGTACTTC
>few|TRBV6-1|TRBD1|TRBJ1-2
CASRTGGDRGYTF
TGTGCCAGCAGGACAGGGGGCGATAGGGGCTACACCTTC
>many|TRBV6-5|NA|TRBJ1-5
CASRQPSDYQPQHF
TGTGCCAGCCGACAGCCCAGTGACTATCAGCCCCAGCATTTT
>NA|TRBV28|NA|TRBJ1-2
CASGRGVYGYTF
TGTGCCAGCGGGCGGGGCGTATATGGCTACACCTTC
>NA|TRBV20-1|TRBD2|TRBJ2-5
CSALSTGGEETQYF
TGCAGTGCTCTTTCAACGGGGGGGGAAGAGACCCAGTACTTC
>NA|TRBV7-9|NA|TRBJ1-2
CASSLEPRGNGYTF
TGTGCCAGCAGCTTAGAGCCGCGCGGCAATGGCTACACCTTC
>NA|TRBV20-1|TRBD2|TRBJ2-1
CSAPSTSDEQFF
TGCAGTGCTCCCTCGACTAGCGATGAGCAGTTCTTC
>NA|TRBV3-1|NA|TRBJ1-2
CASSQGGGTYGYTF
TGTGCCAGCAGCCAAGGAGGAGGGACCTATGGCTACACCTTC
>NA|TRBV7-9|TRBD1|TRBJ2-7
CASSSTRDRGYEQYF
TGTGCCAGCAGTTCAACGCGGGACAGGGGGTACGAGCAGTACTTC
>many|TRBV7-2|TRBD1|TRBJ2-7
CASSSRKGQGTYEQYF
TGTGCCAGCAGCTCCCGTAAAGGACAGGGGACCTACGAGCAGTACTTC
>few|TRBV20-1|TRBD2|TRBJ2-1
CSARGNSGSGSGQFF
TGCAGTGCTAGAGGGAATAGCGGGAGTGGTAGTGGGCAGTTCTTC
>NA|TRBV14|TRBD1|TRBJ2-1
CASSQTIDRDMDEQFF
TGTGCCAGCAGCCAAACCATAGACAGGGACATGGATGAGCAGTTCTTC
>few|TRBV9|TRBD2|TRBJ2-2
CASSVGLAGGAGELFF
TGTGCCAGCAGCGTAGGACTAGCGGGAGGAGCCGGGGAGCTGTTTTTT
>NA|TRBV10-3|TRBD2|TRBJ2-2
CAISSTSGRAGNTGELFF
TGTGCCATCAGTTCGACTAGCGGGAGGGCCGGGAACACCGGGGAGCTGTTTTTT
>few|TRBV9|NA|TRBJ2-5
CASSPEGSQETQYF
TGTGCCAGCAGCCCAGAGGGTAGCCAAGAGACCCAGTACTTC
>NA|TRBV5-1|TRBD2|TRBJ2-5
CASSFQAGGGETQYF
TGCGCCAGCAGCTTCCAAGCGGGAGGAGGTGAGACCCAGTACTTC
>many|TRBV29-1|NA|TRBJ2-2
CSVGESGPGELFF
TGCAGCGTTGGAGAATCAGGGCCCGGGGAGCTGTTTTTT
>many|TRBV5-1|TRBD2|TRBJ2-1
CASSRSGGEYNEQFF
TGCGCCAGCAGCCGTAGCGGGGGGGAGTACAATGAGCAGTTCTTC
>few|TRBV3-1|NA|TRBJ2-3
CASSPDWKDTQYF
TGTGCCAGCAGCCCCGACTGGAAAGATACGCAGTATTTT
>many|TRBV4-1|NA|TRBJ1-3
CASSQVWGANGNTIYF
TGCGCCAGCAGCCAAGTTTGGGGGGCTAATGGAAACACCATATATTTT
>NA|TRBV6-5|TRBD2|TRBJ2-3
CASSYSPAGGPHTQYF
TGTGCCAGCAGTTACTCACCAGCGGGGGGGCCTCATACGCAGTATTTT
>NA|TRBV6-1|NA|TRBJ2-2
CASSEFSRTTGELFF
TGTGCCAGCAGTGAATTCTCCAGAACCACCGGGGAGCTGTTTTTT
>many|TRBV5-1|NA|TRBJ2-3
CASSGGSGSGTDTQYF
TGCGCCAGCAGCGGGGGGTCGGGGTCTGGTACAGATACGCAGTATTTT
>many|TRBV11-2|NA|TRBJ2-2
CASSSQNTGELFF
TGTGCCAGCAGCTCTCAGAACACCGGGGAGCTGTTTTTT
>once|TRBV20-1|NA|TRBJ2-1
CSARLGIVNEQFF
TGCAGTGCTAGACTAGGGATTGTGAATGAGCAGTTCTTC
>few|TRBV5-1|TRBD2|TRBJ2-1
CASRLSGTSSEQFF
TGCGCCAGCAGACTTTCCGGGACTAGCAGTGAGCAGTTCTTC
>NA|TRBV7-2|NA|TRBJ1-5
CASSLDVGGVQPQHF
TGTGCCAGCAGCTTAGATGTGGGCGGGGTTCAGCCCCAGCATTTT
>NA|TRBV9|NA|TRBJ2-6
CASSSSVLSGANVLTF
TGTGCCAGCAGCTCATCGGTACTCTCTGGGGCCAACGTCCTGACTTTC
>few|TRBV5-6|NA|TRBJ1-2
CASSVGQAPYGYTF
TGTGCCAGCAGCGTGGGGCAGGCTCCCTATGGCTACACCTTC
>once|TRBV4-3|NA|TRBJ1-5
CASSQDFMGFQPQHF
TGCGCCAGCAGCCAAGACTTTATGGGGTTTCAGCCCCAGCATTTT
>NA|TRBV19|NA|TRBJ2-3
CATRDTLHTQYF
TGTGCCACTAGGGACACCTTGCACACGCAGTATTTT
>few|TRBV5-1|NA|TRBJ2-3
CASSLEYMATDTQYF
TGCGCCAGCAGCTTGGAATATATGGCCACAGATACGCAGTATTTT
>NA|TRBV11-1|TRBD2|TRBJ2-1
CASGLAGGTSLGEQFF
TGTGCCAGCGGACTAGCGGGAGGAACGTCTCTTGGTGAGCAGTTCTTC
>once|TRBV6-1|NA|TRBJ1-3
CASRARGATGNTIYF
TGTGCCAGCAGGGCACGGGGGGCGACTGGAAACACCATATATTTT